Included here is one T cell receptor beta chain sequence, with context. This clonotype has just a few counts. Its antigen is not yet known. The sample holds no much larger clone one base away, and base qualities are not on file. Library preparation employed multiplex PCR. Instrument used: Illumina HiSeq 4000. To build TCR beta libraries, CDR3 regions were amplified by Arm-PCR using iRepertoire HTBI primers. Before sequencing, the PCR products went through gel purification. The authors' pipeline ran thus. Gene usage analysis of CDR3 amino acid clonotypes relied on the 60 to 65 TRBV and around 13 TRBJ segments identified across samples. Filtered high-quality paired reads were merged into contigs using COPE and FqMerger. BLAST was used to align contigs to IMGT TRBV, TRBD and TRBJ reference genes, and CDR3 was defined according to IMGT. Any clonotype with a frequency above 0.1% was classified as a highly expanded clone. Shannon entropy served as the measure of repertoire diversity, while the Gini coefficient captured V-J evenness. Public clonotypes were defined as clonotypes shared by more than one individual. TCRdb reanalyzed the raw reads on its own, using fastp at Q25 for trimming and MiXCR for clone calling, and kept in-frame beta chains. Every CDR3 protein is listed once, alongside the most common genes and DNA of its rows. The V and J calls come from TCRdb's annotation, not from the publication. This sample comprises about 530,000 distinct CDR3 sequences, roughly 15% of them detected only once. 20% to 25% of the sample is taken by the ten largest.

Inclusive of the bounding cysteine and phenylalanine, the CDR3 is 13 residues long. CDR3 DNA is the only sequence kept; it has 39 bases, read in frame from the first base. V and J lose 1 base and 13 bases, and a span of 11 bases separates them. From the germline V gene, CDR1 is MNHNS and CDR2 is SASEGT. The sample comes from a study of regulatory T cells in long-lasting Graves disease (dated by TCRdb to 2020 to 2023). Some background on the complete study: In the newly diagnosed Graves' disease group, patients had been taking antithyroid drugs for less than 3 months. Peripheral blood TCR sequencing and RNA sequencing compared persistent Graves' disease patients with newly diagnosed Graves' disease patients. The study was conducted in China and was registered as a clinical trial. TCR sequencing covered 13 persistent and roughly 20 newly diagnosed Graves' disease patients, 33 samples in total.

General findings and caveats noted by the study authors: As a limitation, the authors acknowledged that the small sample size may reduce accuracy. More public clonotypes were shared among persistent patients (under 3,000) than among newly diagnosed patients (roughly 1,000). Peripheral blood alone was examined, since thyroid tissue, which constituted the primary lesion, could not be accessed. Persistent Graves' disease patients showed lower TCR Shannon entropy and fewer highly expanded clones than newly diagnosed patients, suggesting clonal expansion. Sequencing and analysis were restricted to the TCR beta chain. TRBV28, TRBJ1-2 and TRBJ2-5 were preferentially used in persistent disease, while TRBV20-1 and TRBJ2-1 were favored in newly diagnosed disease.

This specimen's time point label, per the study, means: newly diagnosed GD, antithyroid drugs for less than 3 months. For both TCR sequencing and RNA sequencing, RNA was extracted from PBMCs using TRIzol. The diagnosis of Graves' disease followed American Thyroid Association guidelines. Patients for the study were recruited at an endocrinology department in Xi'an, China. From each patient, 7.5 to 10 milliliters of peripheral blood was collected into an EDTA anticoagulant tube. Ficoll Paque Plus density gradient separation was used to isolate PBMCs, and no further T cell sorting was performed. An Agilent 2100 Bioanalyzer and agarose gel were used to check RNA quality, and a NanoDrop 2000 was used to measure RNA concentration. This sample was also put to use in a study of T cells in Graves' hyperthyroidism and ophthalmopathy. That second publication adds: Graves' hyperthyroidism was defined as stable when no progression to ophthalmopathy occurred over 18 months of follow-up. Hyperthyroidism patients were newly diagnosed, with disease duration under 2 months, and aged 18 to 65 years. Patients with uncontrolled infections, other autoimmune diseases, pregnancy or lactation were excluded. Clinical symptoms, serum thyroxine and TRAb, thyroid ultrasound, and orbital computed tomography formed the basis for the diagnoses. The TCR CDR3 was subjected to a first round of RT-PCR using the HTBI primer set and the Qiagen OneStep RT-PCR kit. Most expanded thyroid clonotypes (frequency above 0.001) were also detected in blood, suggesting blood repertoires may reflect thyroid immune responses. A model built on a 13 V-J signature distinguished ophthalmopathy from stable hyperthyroidism, reaching about 88% sensitivity and 81.08% specificity in cross-validation and 80%/75% in testing. In validation, progression to ophthalmopathy was predicted by the model with roughly 71% sensitivity and 72% to 85% specificity, a median of roughly six months before onset. A discovery cohort of roughly 96 patients, about 40 with Graves' ophthalmopathy and fewer than 65 with stable Graves' hyperthyroidism, was used to find distinguishing TCR V-J signatures. Whether ophthalmopathy could be predicted prospectively was tested in an independent validation cohort made up of about 18 hyperthyroidism patients plus 17 patients who later progressed to ophthalmopathy. The roughly 100 discovery patients were divided at random into training and test sets in a 7:3 ratio. In about six Graves' hyperthyroidism patients, the study also compared T-cell repertoires from thyroid tissue with T-cell repertoires from blood. Once sampling was done, hyperthyroidism patients were given methimazole at a starting dose of 30 mg daily, whereas ophthalmopathy patients were given high-dose intravenous methylprednisolone. The libraries were constructed in a second round of multiplex PCR and then size-selected and purified. The libraries were sequenced on an Illumina HiSeq2000 using paired-end 100 bp reads. SOAPnuke was used to process the raw data, with reads discarded if the reads contained adapters or uncalled bases, had a mean Phred below 15, or lacked an exact constant-primer or identifier match. COPE v1.2.5 was used to merge high-quality paired reads, and clonotypes were defined as unique nucleotide sequences. MiTCR v1.1 was used to align clonotypes to the IMGT TRBV, TRBD and TRBJ reference segments. Only V-J combinations with frequency above 0.0001, covering 99% to 99.2% of repertoires, were analysed. A TCS score was defined as the ratio of F50 (clonal expansion) to E x V (chaos), with BLOSUM62-based TCRdist applied between CDR3 peptides within each V-J. Welch's t-statistics and random forest reduced 500 to 550 V-J features to under 15, which were used in a naive Bayes classifier (R e1071). No statistical method was used to set the sample size in advance, and investigators knew the group allocation. According to the paper, TCR Vbeta CDR3 sequencing was carried out on 135 peripheral blood samples, which came from some 41 ophthalmopathy, roughly 75 hyperthyroidism and some 17 progressor patients.

Recombination linked TRBV6-1 to TRBJ2-6, with the identity of the D gene unclear. The sequence came from a woman aged 35-60 years with Graves disease. Donor details come from another sample of the same person, matched by shared clones. The material was peripheral blood mononuclear cells (PBMCs), obtained at new diagnosis, from a patient treated with antithyroid drugs. The bases read TGTGCCAGCAGTGAAGGGCCCGCTCGGGTCCTGACTTTC. The resulting protein is CASSEGPARVLTF.